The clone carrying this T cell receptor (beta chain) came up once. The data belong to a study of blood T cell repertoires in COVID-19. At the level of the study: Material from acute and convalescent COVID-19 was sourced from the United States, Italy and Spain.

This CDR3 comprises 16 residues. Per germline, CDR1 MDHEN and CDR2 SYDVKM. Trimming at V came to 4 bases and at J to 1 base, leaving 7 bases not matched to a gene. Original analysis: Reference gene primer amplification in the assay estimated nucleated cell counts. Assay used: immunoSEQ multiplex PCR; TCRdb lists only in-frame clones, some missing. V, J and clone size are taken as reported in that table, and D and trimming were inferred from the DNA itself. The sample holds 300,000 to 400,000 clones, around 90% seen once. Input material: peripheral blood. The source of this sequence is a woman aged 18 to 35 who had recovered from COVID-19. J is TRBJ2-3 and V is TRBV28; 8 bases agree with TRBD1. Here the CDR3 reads CASSSSDRAGTDTQYF. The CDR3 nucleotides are TGTGCCAGCAGTTCCTCGGACAGGGCTGGCACAGATACGCAGTATTTT.